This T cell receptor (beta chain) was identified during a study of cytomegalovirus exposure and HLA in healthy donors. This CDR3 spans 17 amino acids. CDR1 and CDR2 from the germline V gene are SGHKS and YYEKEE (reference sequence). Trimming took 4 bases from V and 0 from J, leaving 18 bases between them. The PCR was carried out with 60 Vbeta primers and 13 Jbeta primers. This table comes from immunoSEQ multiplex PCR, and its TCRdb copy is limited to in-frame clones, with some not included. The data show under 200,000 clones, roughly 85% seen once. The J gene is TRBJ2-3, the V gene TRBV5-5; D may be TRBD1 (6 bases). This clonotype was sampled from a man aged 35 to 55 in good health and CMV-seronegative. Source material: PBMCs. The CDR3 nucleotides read TGTGCCAGCAGCCCATACTGGACAGCCTCTAGCACAGATACGCAGTATTTT. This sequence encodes CASSPYWTASSTDTQYF. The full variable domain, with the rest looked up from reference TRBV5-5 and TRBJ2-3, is DAGVTQSPTHLIKTRGQQVTLRCSPISGHKSVSWYQQVLGQGPQFIFQYYEKEERGRGNFPDRFSARQFPNYSSELNVNALLLGDSALYLCASSPYWTASSTDTQYFGPGTRLTVL.